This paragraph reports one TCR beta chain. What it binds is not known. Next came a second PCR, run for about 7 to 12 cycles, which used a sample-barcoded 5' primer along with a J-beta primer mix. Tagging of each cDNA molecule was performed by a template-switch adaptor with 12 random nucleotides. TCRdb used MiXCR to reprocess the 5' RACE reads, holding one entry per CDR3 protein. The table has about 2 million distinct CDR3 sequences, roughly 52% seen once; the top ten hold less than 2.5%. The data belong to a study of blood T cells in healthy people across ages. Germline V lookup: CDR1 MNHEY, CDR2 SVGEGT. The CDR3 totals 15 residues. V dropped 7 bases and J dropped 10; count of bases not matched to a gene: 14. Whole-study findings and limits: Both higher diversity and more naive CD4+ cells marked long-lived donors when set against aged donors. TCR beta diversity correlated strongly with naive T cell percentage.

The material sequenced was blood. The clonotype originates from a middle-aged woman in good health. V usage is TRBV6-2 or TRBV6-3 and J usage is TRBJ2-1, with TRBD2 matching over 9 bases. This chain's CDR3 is CASNYKRGVVEEQFF. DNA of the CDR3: TGTGCCAGCAATTATAAGCGGGGGGTTGTTGAGGAGCAGTTCTTC.